The sequence of this TCR beta chain was determined in a study of PD-1 blockade in mismatch repair-deficient tumors. V lost 0 bases to trimming and J lost 1 base, with 10 bases between them. Germline V CDR1 and CDR2: LGHNA, YSLEER. The CDR3 is 16 residues long. TCRdb's table, derived via immunoSEQ multiplex PCR, lists solely in-frame clones and lacks some. The repertoire has roughly 120,000 clones, around nine tenths of them found once; the top ten carry roughly 12%. The chain uses TRBV4-3 and TRBJ2-1; D ambiguous. The source was peripheral blood, collected 72 weeks after starting pembrolizumab. The TCR originated in an adult with mismatch repair-deficient cancer. The CDR3 bases are TGCGCCAGCAGCCAAGAGATGCGTTCTTCCTACAATGAGCAGTTCTTC. This translates into CASSQEMRSSYNEQFF.